Listed below are T cell receptor beta chains from one sample, sequenced in a study of T cell responses to AZD1222 COVID-19 vaccine. Sequencing used immunoSEQ multiplex PCR; TCRdb keeps in-frame clones, though not all of them. The sample includes more than 130,000 clones, 90% of them seen just once. The starting material was peripheral blood, obtained on day 0 of AZD1222 vaccination. The receptors here all came from an adult in good health. The CDR3 runs from the conserved cysteine through the conserved F or W. D genes are given only for firm matches. Clone size, where shown, is once, few, many, or a class for clones that have expanded.

d_call	v_call	clone_size	j_call	cdr3_aa	cdr3_nt
TRBD1	TRBV2	once	TRBJ1-5	CASREDRAGQPQHF	TGTGCCAGCAGGGAAGACAGGGCGGGTCAGCCCCAGCATTTT
TRBD1	TRBV19	-	TRBJ1-5	CASTISGGQPSNQPQHF	TGTGCCAGTACCATTTCGGGGGGACAGCCTAGCAATCAGCCCCAGCATTTT
-	TRBV13	-	TRBJ1-6	CASSLAPVGGSPLHF	TGTGCCAGCAGCTTAGCACCAGTCGGGGGTTCACCCCTCCACTTT
-	TRBV1	-	TRBJ1-2	CTSSVSNYGYTF	TGCACCAGTTCCGTGTCTAACTATGGCTACACCTTC
-	TRBV29-1	-	TRBJ1-4	CSAGALDEKLFF	TGCAGCGCGGGGGCGTTGGATGAAAAACTGTTTTTT
TRBD1	TRBV29-1	once	TRBJ1-1	CSAQGGQGEGTEAFF	TGCAGCGCCCAAGGGGGACAGGGGGAAGGCACTGAAGCTTTCTTT
-	TRBV9	-	TRBJ1-3	CASSVRQFAGNTIYF	TGTGCCAGCAGCGTCCGACAGTTCGCCGGAAACACCATATATTTT
-	TRBV4-2	-	TRBJ2-3	CASSQDFGADTQYF	TGTGCCAGCAGCCAAGATTTTGGGGCGGATACGCAGTATTTT
TRBD1	TRBV5-4	-	TRBJ2-1	CASRLFGQGYEQFF	TGTGCCAGCCGCCTTTTCGGACAGGGCTATGAGCAGTTCTTC
-	TRBV25-1	-	TRBJ2-3	CASSELGPTSGTDTQYF	TGTGCCAGCAGCGAACTAGGTCCGACCTCAGGCACAGATACGCAGTATTTT
-	TRBV5-4	-	TRBJ1-1	CASSLDGVTEAFF	TGTGCCAGCAGCTTGGATGGGGTCACTGAAGCTTTCTTT
-	TRBV7-6	-	TRBJ2-7	CASSLRGYNSYEQYF	TGTGCCAGCAGCTTACGGGGATACAACTCCTACGAGCAGTACTTC
TRBD2	TRBV11-2	-	TRBJ2-1	CASSPLAGAYNEQFF	TGTGCCAGCAGCCCCCTAGCGGGGGCCTACAATGAGCAGTTCTTC
-	TRBV5-1	-	TRBJ1-1	CASRGNRRDSTEAFF	TGCGCCAGCAGGGGCAATCGAAGAGACTCGACTGAAGCTTTCTTT
-	TRBV29-1	-	TRBJ2-7	CSVKRGPHEQYF	TGCAGCGTCAAACGGGGGCCCCACGAGCAGTACTTC
TRBD2	TRBV29-1	-	TRBJ2-7	CSVDRTSGPGYEQYF	TGCAGCGTTGACAGGACTAGCGGGCCGGGCTACGAGCAGTACTTC
-	TRBV25-1	-	TRBJ2-2	CASRGEGNTGELFF	TGTGCCTCGAGGGGGGAGGGGAACACCGGGGAGCTGTTTTTT
TRBD1	TRBV18	-	TRBJ1-2	CASSPSGQGVSGYTF	TGTGCCAGCTCACCATCGGGACAGGGGGTGAGTGGCTACACCTTC
TRBD1	TRBV6-5	-	TRBJ1-2	CASRLTGNYGYTF	TGTGCCAGCAGGTTGACAGGGAACTATGGCTACACCTTC
TRBD1	TRBV7-2	-	TRBJ1-2	CASSLGGTAYGYTF	TGTGCCAGCAGCTTAGGGGGGACAGCCTATGGCTACACCTTC
TRBD2	TRBV4-3	-	TRBJ2-3	CASSQDKAGRGYTDTQYF	TGCGCCAGCAGCCAAGATAAGGCAGGGAGGGGTTACACAGATACGCAGTATTTT
-	TRBV27	-	TRBJ1-1	CASSLSGGTEAFF	TGTGCCAGCAGTTTATCGGGGGGCACTGAAGCTTTCTTT
-	TRBV6-5	-	TRBJ2-7	CASATGTDREYF	TGTGCCAGCGCCACCGGGACGGATAGAGAGTACTTC
-	TRBV24-1	-	TRBJ2-5	CATSDPGLSVTQYF	TGTGCCACCAGTGACCCGGGTCTTTCGGTGACCCAGTACTTC
-	TRBV25-1	-	TRBJ1-1	CASSDRGFLNTEAFF	TGTGCCAGCAGTGATCGGGGGTTTTTAAACACTGAAGCTTTCTTT
-	TRBV9	-	TRBJ1-1	CASSSGATWAATEAFF	TGTGCCAGCAGCTCGGGGGCCACTTGGGCGGCCACTGAAGCTTTCTTT
-	TRBV9	-	TRBJ1-1	CASSVAGRTEAFF	TGTGCCAGCAGCGTTGCGGGGCGGACTGAAGCTTTCTTT
-	TRBV18	-	TRBJ1-2	CASSPSEGDYGYTF	TGTGCCAGCTCACCAAGTGAAGGGGACTATGGCTACACCTTC
-	TRBV9	-	TRBJ2-1	CASSVGERSYNEQFF	TGTGCCAGCAGCGTAGGGGAGCGATCCTACAATGAGCAGTTCTTC
TRBD1	TRBV18	-	TRBJ2-3	CASSRDRGVADTQYF	TGTGCCAGCTCTCGGGACAGGGGGGTTGCAGATACGCAGTATTTT
-	TRBV29-1	-	TRBJ1-2	CSVGRCCQVRKGGYTF	TGCAGCGTGGGGCGTTGTTGTCAAGTGCGGAAGGGTGGCTACACCTTC